Shown below are 23 T cell receptor beta chains from a single sample sequenced in a study of sequential checkpoint blockade in melanoma. Repertoires were generated with immunoSEQ multiplex PCR, while TCRdb's copy carries only in-frame clones and drops some. The sample consists of 25,000 to 35,000 clones, around 73% of them appearing once. Treatment here: randomized to nivolumab then ipilimumab (arm A) or the reverse (arm B). The specimen comprised CD8+ T cells sorted from blood (inferred from file names), sampled from a patient given nivolumab and ipilimumab in sequence. The receptors stem from a human donor with melanoma.

The rearrangement joins TRBV2 to TRBJ2-7; TRBD2 agrees at 11 bases. This CDR3 has 14 amino acids. Per germline, CDR1 SNHLY and CDR2 FYNNEI. V was pared by 10 bases and J by 4 bases, with 9 bases of the junction left unmatched. The CDR3 sequence: CAKNGRLAGYEQYF. DNA for the CDR3: TGTGCCAAAAACGGGAGACTAGCGGGATACGAGCAGTACTTC. Using reference TRBV2 and TRBJ2-7 for the parts outside the CDR3, the full variable domain is EPEVTQTPSHQVTQMGQEVILRCVPISNHLYFYWYRQILGQKVEFLVSFYNNEISEKSEIFDDQFSVERPDGSNFTLKIRSTKLEDSAMYFCAKNGRLAGYEQYFGPGTRLTVT.

This rearrangement joins TRBV7-8 to TRBJ1-2; D call uncertain. V was trimmed by 0 bases and J by 8 bases, leaving 10 bases between them. Germline V gene sequence: CDR1 SGHVS, CDR2 FQNEAQ. CDR3 length: 13 amino acids. The CDR3 is CASSLALREGYTF. DNA of the CDR3: TGTGCCAGCAGCTTAGCGCTGCGGGAGGGCTACACCTTC.

This clone was recorded a few times. The chain links TRBV7-6 to TRBJ1-6; 7 bases match TRBD1. In germline, CDR1 is SGHVS, CDR2 FNYEAQ. This CDR3 is 14 amino acids long. The J segment lost 9 bases and the V segment lost 1 base, leaving 3 bases of the junction unmatched. In DNA form, the CDR3 reads TGTGCCAGCAGCTTAGACAGGGGCGCTTCACCCCTCCACTTT. It is translated as CASSLDRGASPLHF.

The CDR3 sequence: CAWNREGPQHF. The CDR3 nucleotides are TGTGCCTGGAACAGGGAGGGACCCCAGCATTTT. V is TRBV30 and J is TRBJ1-5; a weak D match, TRBD1 (6 bases). Trimming removed 4 bases from V and 10 bases from J, with 11 bases in between. Germline V CDR1 and CDR2: GTSNPN, SVGIG (reference sequence). This CDR3 region has 11 residues.

In this sample, this clone turned up a few times. The chain is built from TRBV7-9 and TRBJ1-2, with 7 bases lining up with TRBD1. The germline V gene encodes CDR1 SEHNR and CDR2 FQNEAQ (reference sequence). This CDR3 is built from 13 residues. Losses at the gene ends were 1 base for V and 6 bases for J; bases not matched to a gene: 2. The CDR3 loop is CASSLVTGDGYTF. CDR3 coding DNA: TGTGCCAGCAGCTTAGTCACAGGGGATGGCTACACCTTC.

The chain uses TRBV6-5 and TRBJ1-2; the D gene is possibly TRBD1 (6 bases). Germline CDR1 MNHEY, CDR2 SVGAGI. Trimming shortened V by 2 bases and J by 4 bases, and 14 bases separated the two germline ends. This CDR3 comprises 15 residues. The CDR3 region has the DNA TGTGCCAGCAGTTACGGTTTGGTAGGGGGCTATGGCTACACCTTC. Its protein is CASSYGLVGGYGYTF.

The V and J genes are TRBV6-5 and TRBJ2-7, with 8 bases matching TRBD1. The CDR3 runs to 14 residues. The V segment lost 4 bases and the J segment 3 bases; nucleotides outside the gene matches: 5. Germline CDR1 MNHEY, CDR2 SVGAGI. DNA of the CDR3: TGTGCCAGCAGTTCCCGAGGGACAGGCTACGAGCAGTACTTC. This codes for CASSSRGTGYEQYF.

This chain joins TRBV9 and TRBJ2-2, with 12 bases fitting TRBD2. Trimming cost V 4 bases and J 6 bases; bases outside gene matches: 4. Germline V CDR1 and CDR2: SGDLS, YYNGEE. The CDR3 length is 15 residues. In DNA, the CDR3 is TGTGCCAGCAGCACCCGACTAGCGGGAGCCGGGGAGCTGTTTTTT. Translation: CASSTRLAGAGELFF.

The chain uses TRBV27 and TRBJ2-3; D gene unclear. CDR3 length: 15 residues. V was shortened by 4 bases and J by 1 base, with 12 bases between the two germline ends. Germline V gives CDR1 MNHEY, CDR2 SMNVEV (reference sequence). CDR3 in DNA: TGTGCCAGCAGTTCCGTCCTCCTTGGCACAGATACGCAGTATTTT. This sequence encodes CASSSVLLGTDTQYF.

DNA for the CDR3: TGTGCCAGCAGCTCTTCTAGCGGGAGCGCAGATACGCAGTATTTT. Translation gives CASSSSSGSADTQYF. The V and J genes are TRBV7-3 and TRBJ2-3, with TRBD2 identical over 10 bases. CDR1 and CDR2 from the germline V gene are SGHTA and FQGTGA. V was pared by 4 bases and J by 4 bases, with 5 bases of the junction left unmatched. This CDR3 is 15 amino acids long.

The CDR3 reads CASSQLLAGDDTGELFF. The CDR3 nucleotides read TGCGCCAGCAGCCAACTTCTAGCGGGAGATGACACCGGGGAGCTGTTTTTT. The genes are TRBV4-3 and TRBJ2-2; 10 nucleotides align to TRBD2. Germline V gene data show CDR1 as LGHNA and CDR2 as YSLEER. This CDR3 has 17 residues. With V trimmed by 2 bases and J by 3 bases, 6 bases remained unmatched.

In this sample, this clone turned up a few times. The chain is built from TRBV7-2 and TRBJ2-1, with 11 bases aligning to TRBD2. Germline-derived CDR1 and CDR2 are SGHTA and FQGNSA. J was trimmed by 3 bases and V by 3 bases; bases with no gene match: 7. The length of the CDR3 is 17 residues. The CDR3 DNA sequence: TGTGCCAGCAGCTTTGCTAGCGGGGGGTCCTACTACAATGAGCAGTTCTTC. This encodes CASSFASGGSYYNEQFF. The whole variable domain, filled in from reference TRBV7-2 and TRBJ2-1, reads GAGVSQSPSNKVTEKGKDVELRCDPISGHTALYWYRQSLGQGLEFLIYFQGNSAPDKSGLPSDRFSAERTGGSVSTLTIQRTQQEDSAVYLCASSFASGGSYYNEQFFGPGTRLTVL.

The chain combines TRBV19 with TRBJ1-1, with TRBD1 identical over 9 bases. Germline CDR1 and CDR2: LNHDA and SQIVND (reference sequence). The V and J ends lost 3 bases and 1 base, in that order; junction bases with no gene match: 3. The CDR3 is 15 residues long. DNA of the CDR3: TGTGCCAGTAGTATGACGGGACAGGGGAACACTGAAGCTTTCTTT. Residues: CASSMTGQGNTEAFF.

The chain recombines TRBV18 with TRBJ1-1; 7 bases are a match to TRBD1. From germline, CDR1 is KGHSH and CDR2 LQKENI. Trimming removed 6 bases from V and 5 bases from J; junction bases left unmatched: 6. The CDR3 length is 13 residues. CDR3 residues: CASSNTGETEAFF. In nucleotides, the CDR3 is TGTGCCAGCTCGAACACAGGGGAGACTGAAGCTTTCTTT.

J is TRBJ2-5 and V is TRBV7-6; D possibly corresponds to TRBD2 (7 bases). There are 14 residues in the CDR3. V was clipped by 6 bases and J by 5 bases, with 16 bases between them. The germline CDR1 and CDR2 sequences are SGHVS and FNYEAQ. CDR3 loop: CASSEGGASETQYF. The CDR3 DNA follows: TGTGCCAGCAGTGAAGGGGGGGCCTCGGAGACCCAGTACTTC.

The rearrangement uses TRBV28 and TRBJ1-4; 9 bases are shared with TRBD1. The CDR3 is 14 amino acids. Germline loops: CDR1 MDHEN, CDR2 SYDVKM. V trimming: 6 bases; J trimming: 3 bases; junction bases outside the gene matches: 2. This chain's CDR3 is CASRNRGPNEKLFF. The CDR3 DNA is TGTGCCAGCAGGAACAGGGGGCCTAATGAAAAACTGTTTTTT.

This chain connects TRBV5-4 to TRBJ2-1, with 9 bases lining up with TRBD2. Looked up from germline, CDR1 is SGHNT and CDR2 is YYREEE (reference sequence). Trimming at V came to 4 bases and at J to 1 base, leaving 3 bases not matched to a gene. This CDR3 is 15 amino acids long. CDR3: CASSVSGSSYNEQFF. In DNA form, the CDR3 reads TGTGCCAGCAGCGTTAGCGGGAGTTCCTACAATGAGCAGTTCTTC.

This clone is large (0.1 to 1%) in the sample. The chain is built from TRBV19 and TRBJ1-5; TRBD1 might be the D (6 bases). Trimming took off 3 bases at V and 0 bases at J, with 12 bases between the two ends. This CDR3 comprises 16 residues. The V gene's germline CDR1 is LNHDA and CDR2 SQIVND (reference sequence). The CDR3 nucleotides are TGTGCCAGTAGTATGGGGACAACTTATAGCAATCAGCCCCAGCATTTT. Translating gives CASSMGTTYSNQPQHF.

The rearrangement links TRBV27 to TRBJ2-1; 7 bases are a match to TRBD2. From germline, CDR1 is MNHEY and CDR2 SMNVEV (reference sequence). This CDR3 is 15 amino acids long. V was clipped by 6 bases and J by 2 bases; unmatched bases: 7. The CDR3 DNA sequence: TGTGCCAGCAGCCGTAGCGGGTTGACCTACAATGAGCAGTTCTTC. Translating gives CASSRSGLTYNEQFF.

By sample share, this clone is medium-sized. CDR3 region: CASSALERANEQFF. The CDR3 nucleotides read TGTGCCAGCAGCGCTCTAGAGCGGGCCAATGAGCAGTTCTTC. The gene calls are TRBV9 and TRBJ2-1, with a possible D match to TRBD2 (6 bases). In germline, CDR1 is SGDLS, CDR2 YYNGEE. The CDR3 is made up of 14 amino acids. Trimming took 3 bases from V and 6 from J, leaving 13 bases between them.

V and J are TRBV19 and TRBJ1-5; 7 bases match TRBD1. The germline gives CDR1 LNHDA, CDR2 SQIVND (reference sequence). The CDR3 loop spans 15 amino acids. Trimming cost V 3 bases and J 1 base; bases outside gene matches: 3. The DNA of the CDR3 is TGTGCCAGTAGTATTTCGGGACAGAGCAATCAGCCCCAGCATTTT. It encodes CASSISGQSNQPQHF. The full variable domain, its missing parts supplied by reference TRBV19 and TRBJ1-5, is DGGITQSPKYLFRKEGQNVTLSCEQNLNHDAMYWYRQDPGQGLRLIYYSQIVNDFQKGDIAEGYSVSREKKESFPLTVTSAQKNPTAFYLCASSISGQSNQPQHFGDGTRLSIL.

The V gene is TRBV5-1, the J gene TRBJ2-2; TRBD1 agrees at 8 bases. CDR3 length equals 13 residues. The V gene end was trimmed by 4 bases and the J gene end by 7 bases; junction bases not matched to a gene: 3. Germline CDR1 reads SGHRS; CDR2 reads YFSETQ. The CDR3 is CASSPTGGGELFF. In DNA form, the CDR3 reads TGCGCCAGCAGCCCAACAGGGGGCGGGGAGCTGTTTTTT.

The V gene is TRBV7-6, the J gene TRBJ2-1, with D tentatively TRBD1 (6 bases). The CDR3 loop spans 12 amino acids. Trimming removed 6 bases from V and 7 bases from J, with 10 bases in between. Germline V gene data show CDR1 as SGHVS and CDR2 as FNYEAQ. CDR3 protein: CASSPTGNEQFF. The DNA of the CDR3 is TGTGCCAGCAGTCCAACAGGGAATGAGCAGTTCTTC.